This TCR beta chain was retrieved from a study of human T cells and chemical hapten exposure (dated by TCRdb to the early 2020s). For the study in its entirety: Libraries were combined into a pool for sequencing, and differences in TCR yield between samples came mainly from small differences in library volumes within the pool. In alopecia patients, the study followed how the peripheral blood TCR repertoire changed in vivo over primary and secondary sensitization to diphenylcyclopropenone (DPC), a hapten. For every blood RNA sample, sequencing covered both the TCR alpha and TCR beta chains.

Receptor amplification or capture employed 5' RACE. Sequencer: Illumina MiSeq. During library preparation, unique molecular identifiers were attached to individual cDNA molecules so that TCRs could be counted quantitatively and reproducibly. As for the authors' bioinformatics: The median number of TCRs per sample was approximately 93,000, ranging from about 23,224 to 690,600. V, J and CDR3 annotation of the TCR reads was carried out using the Decombinator software suite. For PS versus PT1 abundance plots, all samples were subsampled to the same number of TCRs (28,000). Expanded TCRs were defined as absent before sensitization and observed at least eight times at the 2-week time point. TCRdb's own reprocessing of the public reads used fastp at Q25 and MiXCR and kept productive beta chains. Under each unique CDR3 protein, matching rows form one entry showing the most common genes and DNA. The authors' filters were not applied to this entry. The sample yields 95,000 to 120,000 distinct CDR3 sequences; approximately 20% were counted once. The ten largest clones take up approximately 2.6% of the sample.

The germline V and J ends show losses of 5 bases and 5 bases respectively, and no gene match explains 10 bases of the junction. Counted from cysteine to phenylalanine, this CDR3 has 15 amino acids. Only CDR3 DNA remains: 45 bases, in frame from the first base. CDR1 and CDR2, looked up from the germline V gene (reference sequence), are SGHNT and YYREEE. General findings and caveats noted by the study authors: DPC sensitization did not change the number of TCRs with a frequency above 1 in 1000, and there was no evidence of changes in global repertoire structure. Repeated subsampling changed both the strength of the expansion versus patch-test correlation and the threshold at which that correlation became significant.

Total RNA was extracted from unfractionated whole blood that had been collected in Tempus Blood RNA tubes. As TCR sequencing controls, roughly five healthy volunteers were used, with blood taken at day 0, 2 weeks and 6 weeks. This clonotype turned up a few times. Its binding antigen is unknown. The input lacks base qualities; no much larger clone sits a single base away. This receptor was identified in a human donor in good health. The sequence links TRBV5-4 to TRBJ2-3; TRBD2 matches 8 bases in the middle. The nucleotide sequence reads as follows: TGTGCCAGCAGGGGGAGCGGGAGTGGTGTAGATACGCAGTATTTT. This encodes CASRGSGSGVDTQYF.